The T cell receptor (beta chain) described here comes from a study of beta chain features in type 1 diabetes listed by TCRdb under 2018. With regard to the full study: Mean age, gender distribution, total cell number and subset yield were not different between patients and healthy donors. A total of 85 million to 140 million sorted cells were examined across all samples, and a strong correlation was observed between cell number per subset and RNA yield. In the study, recently diagnosed type 1 diabetes patients and matched healthy donors were compared on the TCRB repertoires of their sorted circulating CD4+ T cell subsets. Naive and central memory subsets were obtained from all 30 or so donors, but regulatory and stem cell-like memory subsets were isolated from only 8 patients and roughly 8 healthy donors.

The entire isolated RNA was reverse transcribed using the High Capacity cDNA Reverse Transcription Kit, and thus expressed TCRB transcripts were sequenced. Deep immunoSEQ sequencing was applied to naive, central memory and regulatory T cell samples, giving an average of roughly 3.6 million total reads per sample. Sorted cells were lysed in RLT buffer, and RNA was extracted using DNase-treated RNeasy Micro or Mini kits according to cell number. Each cell subset was processed separately to prevent cross-contamination, with patient and healthy donor samples processed together. The immunoSEQ multiplex PCR was used to amplify TCRB sequences from cDNA, yielding 87-bp fragments that span the CDR3 region. The amplicons were sequenced using the Illumina HiSeq platform. The published analysis was carried out like this. Synthetic template baselines were used to correct PCR bias computationally, reads within Hamming distance 2 were collapsed together, and singletons that could not be merged were discarded. Reads were aligned against IMGT to assign V, D and J genes, CDR3 length and insertions or deletions at six rearrangement sites. Within each subset, clonotype counts were normalized to the number of sorted cells before true diversity and Gini coefficients were calculated with the tcR R package. Repertoire sharing was quantified using the overlap coefficient calculated on TCRB nucleotide sequences. As a proxy for the pre-selection repertoire, out-of-frame TCRB sequences from naive cells were analyzed. This is the immuneACCESS table as TCRdb keeps it, with only in-frame sequences that have V and J called. A part of the clones is gone; compared with another copy, unresolved V genes explain less than half, and the rest is unexplained. D and trimming were read from the DNA, whereas the V and J calls and clone size are those reported in that table. The sample table shows some 700,000 clones, and roughly an eighth are seen once. The ten most abundant clones make up less than 0.025% of the sample.

On this clone: Its antigen is not yet known. Qualities for individual bases were not recorded, and no much larger clone is one base off.

A single peripheral blood draw of about 116 mL on average was collected from each donor into heparinised tubes. Using a panel that included CD45RO, CCR7, CD25, CD127, CD95 and CD27, naive, central memory, regulatory and stem cell-like memory CD4+ T cells were sorted on a BD FACSAria II. Every sorted population had a purity above 98%. Right away, PBMCs were isolated by Lymphoprep density gradient centrifugation and were stained directly, with no culture step. So that batch effects would be minimized, each experiment stained and sorted samples in pairs, pairing one healthy donor with one patient. Broad study findings and their caveats: Type 1 diabetes patients showed a moderate but significant shortening of TCRB CDR3 length in all four CD4+ subsets. Because small numbers of individuals were included in the HLA sub-analyses, any influence of HLA type on TCRB rearrangement was left unresolved. Because cDNA was sequenced instead of genomic DNA, highly expressing activated cells could be over-represented, though the groups showed no difference in activation or CD3 levels. Naive, central memory and regulatory TCRB repertoires appeared more similar among patients than among healthy donors. Shorter templates might be favored by PCR, yet because patient and control samples were amplified and corrected together, any such skew would affect both groups equally. At VDJ recombination sites, type 1 diabetes patients had fewer insertions and more deleted nucleotides, which implies abnormalities in thymic rearrangement.

V is clipped by 3 bases and J by 2 bases, and the sequence between their germline boundaries is 10 bases long. Measured from the cysteine to the phenylalanine, the CDR3 is 15 residues long. Just the 45-base CDR3 DNA is kept, in frame starting at base 1. As encoded in the germline V gene, CDR1 is SNHLY while CDR2 is FYNNEI. The sequence came from a young man with type 1 diabetes. The chain joins TRBV2 to TRBJ2-2; a tentative D call is TRBD2 (5 bases match). Material for sequencing was naive CD4+ T cells from blood. The meaning of the sample's cell subset or site label: true naive CD4+ T cells. This receptor has the CDR3 CASSERVLNTGELFF. The DNA reads as follows: TGTGCCAGCAGTGAGAGGGTATTAAACACCGGGGAGCTGTTTTTT.